The 8 T cell receptor beta chains below all came from one sample that was sequenced in a study of cytomegalovirus exposure and HLA in healthy donors. A multiplex PCR was run with 60 Vbeta primers and 13 Jbeta primers. Produced via immunoSEQ multiplex PCR; TCRdb's table is partial and in-frame only. This table holds over 150,000 clones, 60% to 80% found once. Sequencing was performed on PBMCs. These receptors all stem from a woman in her forties or fifties in good health and CMV-seropositive.

V is TRBV5-4 and J is TRBJ1-5; TRBD1 matches at 8 bases. Germline V CDR1 and CDR2: SGHNT, YYREEE (reference sequence). With V trimmed by 2 bases and J by 7 bases, 5 bases remained unmatched. CDR3 size: 14 residues. The CDR3 here is CASSLQGGGQPQHF. CDR3 coding DNA: TGTGCCAGCAGCTTACAGGGGGGAGGACAGCCCCAGCATTTT.

This clone was detected a few times. The chain has TRBV2 and TRBJ1-2; no clear D. Trimming stripped 8 bases from V and 4 bases from J, with 11 bases between. The CDR3 runs 12 residues. CDR1 SNHLY and CDR2 FYNNEI come from the germline V gene. CDR3 sequence (DNA): TGTGCCAGCTGCCAGGAGGGCTATGGCTACACCTTC. Encoded protein: CASCQEGYGYTF.

The rearrangement uses TRBV28 and TRBJ2-2, with 8 bases lining up with TRBD1. The CDR3 extends over 17 amino acids. Germline CDR1 and CDR2: MDHEN and SYDVKM. Trimming took 2 bases from V and 5 from J; bases not matched to a gene: 10. CDR3 sequence (DNA): TGTGCCAGCAGTTTAACCGGACAGGGTGGTCAAACCGGGGAGCTGTTTTTT. This translates into CASSLTGQGGQTGELFF.

This rearrangement joins TRBV6-1 to TRBJ1-6, with 10 bases matching TRBD1. Trimming removed 3 bases from V and 9 bases from J; junction bases left unmatched: 2. The CDR3 length is 14 residues. Germline V gene lookup returns CDR1 MNHNS and CDR2 SASEGT. The CDR3 protein is CASSDWDRGSPLHF. DNA of the CDR3: TGTGCCAGCAGTGATTGGGACAGGGGTTCACCCCTCCACTTT.

The chain couples TRBV10-3 to TRBJ2-1; 10 nucleotides align to TRBD1. With 7 bases clipped from V and 7 bases from J, the junction kept 13 bases outside the gene matches. CDR3 length: 16 residues. CDR1 and CDR2 (germline): ENHRY, SYGVKD. This chain's CDR3 is CAITPERDRGGNEQFF. The CDR3 coding sequence is TGTGCCATCACCCCGGAGCGGGACAGGGGCGGGAATGAGCAGTTCTTC.

This chain uses TRBV25-1 with TRBJ2-6, with D possibly being TRBD2 (5 bases). This CDR3 is 18 amino acids long. The V end lost 0 bases, the J end lost 4 bases, and 16 bases lay between the germline ends. Germline V gene sequence: CDR1 MGHDK, CDR2 SYGVNS. CDR3 coding DNA: TGTGCCAGCAGTGAATATTCCGCGGGCCCGGGAGGGGCCAACGTCCTGACTTTC. Its translation: CASSEYSAGPGGANVLTF. Looking up the rest from reference TRBV25-1 and TRBJ2-6 gives the full variable domain: EADIYQTPRYLVIGTGKKITLECSQTMGHDKMYWYQQDPGMELHLIHYSYGVNSTEKGDLSSESTVSRIRTEHFPLTLESARPSHTSQYLCASSEYSAGPGGANVLTFGAGSRLTVL.

The V and J genes are TRBV9 and TRBJ1-2, with 11 bases lining up with TRBD1. There are 14 residues in the CDR3. Germline V lookup: CDR1 SGDLS, CDR2 YYNGEE. V gave up 4 bases and J gave up 7 bases; unmatched junction bases: 6. CDR3 region: CASSSSGTGGGYTF. As DNA, the CDR3 is TGTGCCAGCAGCTCTTCCGGGACAGGGGGTGGCTACACCTTC.

The rearrangement links TRBV18 to TRBJ2-3; D might be TRBD2 (5 bases). Per germline, CDR1 KGHSH and CDR2 LQKENI. CDR3 length: 13 residues. V was cut by 5 bases and J by 5 bases, with 11 bases left in between. CDR3 bases: TGTGCCAGCTCAAAGAGAGAGGGAGATACGCAGTATTTT. Encoded protein: CASSKREGDTQYF.